Listed below are T cell receptor beta chains from one sample, sequenced in a study of CD8+ T cells in alopecia areata. Sequencing used immunoSEQ multiplex PCR; TCRdb keeps in-frame clones, though not all of them. The data hold about 97,000 clones, with 41% observed a single time. Sequenced input: CD4+ T cells sorted from blood. The source of these receptors is a human donor with alopecia areata. The CDR3 runs from the conserved cysteine through the conserved F or W. The order of the fields is V gene, D gene, clone size, J gene, CDR3 DNA, CDR3 protein. D genes are given only for firm matches. Size is stated for part of the rows, as once, few or many counts, or as a class when the clone is expanded.

TRBV4-3,-,-,TRBJ2-5,TGCGCCAGCAGCCACCAACTGATGGCCACCGAAGAGACCCAGTACTTC,CASSHQLMATEETQYF
TRBV29-1,-,-,TRBJ2-1,TGCAGCGTTGAGGCAGCCCCCTACAATGAGCAGTTCTTC,CSVEAAPYNEQFF
TRBV29-1,-,-,TRBJ2-2,TGCAGCGTGAAGTGGGGGCCCGGGGAGCTGTTTTTT,CSVKWGPGELFF
TRBV10-3,-,few,TRBJ2-5,TGTGCCATCAGTGGACAGATCCAAGAGACCCAGTACTTC,CAISGQIQETQYF
TRBV4-1,-,-,TRBJ1-2,TGCGCCAGCAGCCCGATCGAGCAGGGTGCCTATGGCTACACCTTC,CASSPIEQGAYGYTF
TRBV5-1,TRBD2,few,TRBJ2-5,TGCGCCGGCGACCTGACTAGCGGGAAAGGAGAGACCCAGTACTTC,CAGDLTSGKGETQYF
TRBV27,-,-,TRBJ2-1,TGTGCCAGCAGACGACAGGGAGGCCGGTACAATGAGCAGTTCTTC,CASRRQGGRYNEQFF
TRBV28,TRBD1,-,TRBJ2-7,TGTGCCACCCGTTCGCCCGAGGGGACAGGGTACGAGCAGTACTTC,CATRSPEGTGYEQYF
TRBV5-1,TRBD1,-,TRBJ2-7,TGCGCCAGCAGCTTGTTTGCCCTCCGGGACAGGAGCTCCTACGAGCAGTACTTC,CASSLFALRDRSSYEQYF
TRBV5-1,-,few,TRBJ2-7,TGCGCCAGCAGCTTGGCCGTTTCCGGGGACGAGCAGTACTTC,CASSLAVSGDEQYF
TRBV6-1,-,-,TRBJ2-4,TGTGCCAGCAGTGAGACTCGGGGGACAAACATTCAGTACTTC,CASSETRGTNIQYF
TRBV23-1,TRBD1,-,TRBJ1-5,TGCGCCAGCAGTCCGGGGGACAGGAGAAATCAGCCCCAGCATTTT,CASSPGDRRNQPQHF
TRBV30,-,-,TRBJ2-7,TGTGCCTGGAGTGTAGGGGCAGGGGAGTCCTACGAGCAGTACTTC,CAWSVGAGESYEQYF
TRBV23-1,-,once,TRBJ2-4,TGCGCCAGCAGTCAATCAAGAAGTGCCAAAAACATTCAGTACTTC,CASSQSRSAKNIQYF
TRBV20-1,-,-,TRBJ2-7,TGCAGTGCAGCTCACAGATACGAGCAGTACTTC,CSAAHRYEQYF
TRBV5-1,-,-,TRBJ1-6,TGCGCCAGCAGCTTGGGACAGAACTATTCACCCCTCCACTTT,CASSLGQNYSPLHF
TRBV4-3,-,-,TRBJ2-3,TGCGCCAGCAGCCAAGATAGCGGAAGCACAGATACGCAGTATTTT,CASSQDSGSTDTQYF
TRBV2,-,-,TRBJ2-5,TGTGCCAGCAGTATACAGTGGGAGACCCAGTACTTC,CASSIQWETQYF
TRBV7-9,TRBD2,many,TRBJ2-3,TGTGCCAGCGGGACTAGCGGGAACACAGATACGCAGTATTTT,CASGTSGNTDTQYF
TRBV7-9,TRBD2,few,TRBJ2-4,TGTGCCAGCAGCTTAGGGCTAGCGGGGGGCCTCGACATTCAGTACTTC,CASSLGLAGGLDIQYF
TRBV29-1,-,few,TRBJ1-4,TGCAGCGTTATAGGGGGAACTAATGAAAAACTGTTTTTT,CSVIGGTNEKLFF
TRBV27,-,-,TRBJ2-7,TGTGCCAGCAGGACCCGGGACACCTACGAGCAGTACTTC,CASRTRDTYEQYF
TRBV4-1,-,few,TRBJ2-7,TGCGCCAGCAGCCAACCTACTAGAGGCAACGAGCAGTACTTC,CASSQPTRGNEQYF
TRBV5-4,-,-,TRBJ2-7,TGTGCCAGCAGCTTGACAGGGTCGTACGAGCAGTACTTC,CASSLTGSYEQYF
TRBV6-5,TRBD2,-,TRBJ2-5,TGTGCCAGCAGTTACTCGACTGTCGGGGGGCAAGAGACCCAGTACTTC,CASSYSTVGGQETQYF
TRBV30,-,-,TRBJ2-2,TGTGCCTGGAGTGTACCTTGGGTCGAACGAGGCACCGGGGAGCTGTTTTTT,CAWSVPWVERGTGELFF
TRBV7-9,TRBD2,-,TRBJ2-3,TGTGCCAGCAGCTCCCCGACTAGCGGCCCTAGCACAGATACGCAGTATTTT,CASSSPTSGPSTDTQYF
TRBV25-1,TRBD1,-,TRBJ2-4,TGTGCCAGCAGTGGGACAGGGGGCGGTATCGCCAAAAACATTCAGTACTTC,CASSGTGGGIAKNIQYF
TRBV29-1,TRBD2,few,TRBJ2-5,TGCAGCGGCATAGCGGGAGGGCAAGAGACCCAGTACTTC,CSGIAGGQETQYF
TRBV5-1,-,few,TRBJ2-5,TGCGCCAGCAGCCAAGGTGGGGGCCAAGAGACCCAGTACTTC,CASSQGGGQETQYF
TRBV30,TRBD1,-,TRBJ1-2,TGTGCCTGGAGCAGGGGGGATGGTGGCTACACCTTC,CAWSRGDGGYTF
TRBV7-9,-,-,TRBJ1-3,TGTGCCAGCAGCTGGGGTCTTGGGAGTTCTGGAAACACCATATATTTT,CASSWGLGSSGNTIYF
TRBV7-8,-,few,TRBJ2-6,TGTGCCAGCAGCAGACAGCGCGAAAGCTCTGGGGCCAACGTCCTGACTTTC,CASSRQRESSGANVLTF
TRBV4-1,-,-,TRBJ1-1,TGCGCCAGCAGCCAAGTTTTAAGCAGGATCAAGGTGAGCACTGAAGCTTTCTTT,CASSQVLSRIKVSTEAFF
TRBV7-2,TRBD1,-,TRBJ1-5,TGTGCCAGCAGCGCTCGGACAGGGGGCGTTCAGCCCCAGCATTTT,CASSARTGGVQPQHF
TRBV5-1,TRBD1,few,TRBJ2-5,TGCGCCAGCAGCGGCAGCGGGACAGGGGCCGGGGAGACCCAGTACTTC,CASSGSGTGAGETQYF
TRBV6-8,TRBD1,-,TRBJ2-7,TGTGCCAGCAGTTACGGTGGACAGGGGGCTATCTACGAGCAGTACTTC,CASSYGGQGAIYEQYF
TRBV7-6,-,few,TRBJ1-6,TGTGCCAGCAGCTTAGCGAGTAGGAGTAATTCACCCCTCCACTTT,CASSLASRSNSPLHF
TRBV18,TRBD1,-,TRBJ2-5,TGTGCCAGCTCACCAGGGACAGGACAAGAGACCCAGTACTTC,CASSPGTGQETQYF
TRBV9,-,-,TRBJ2-5,TGTGCCAGCAGCGAGGGGCTATCGGGGACCCAGTACTTC,CASSEGLSGTQYF
TRBV6-5,-,-,TRBJ2-1,TGTGCCAGCAGACGACCTAACAATGAGCAGTTCTTC,CASRRPNNEQFF
TRBV5-1,-,-,TRBJ2-7,TGCGCCAGCAGCGAAGGAGGCCGACACGAGCAGTACTTC,CASSEGGRHEQYF
TRBV29-1,TRBD2,-,TRBJ2-1,TGCAGCGTTGATTGTAGCCTAGCGGGATCCTACAATGAGCAGTTCTTC,CSVDCSLAGSYNEQFF
TRBV4-2,-,-,TRBJ2-5,TGTGCCAGCAGCCAAGTCCCCGGGATGGGAGAGACCCAGTACTTC,CASSQVPGMGETQYF
TRBV19,-,-,TRBJ2-7,TGTGCCACCCCAGTGATAGAGGGATGCGAGCAGTACTTC,CATPVIEGCEQYF
TRBV2,TRBD2,-,TRBJ2-1,TGTGCCAGCAGGGCTAGGACTAGCGGGAGTTATGAGCAGTTCTTC,CASRARTSGSYEQFF
TRBV29-1,TRBD1,-,TRBJ1-2,TGCAGCGTTCCCTTTCGGACAGGGCTTGGCTACTATGGCTACACCTTC,CSVPFRTGLGYYGYTF